The 25 T cell receptor beta chains presented below share a single source sample, sequenced in a study of cytomegalovirus exposure and HLA in healthy donors. Profiled with immunoSEQ multiplex PCR; TCRdb holds only in-frame clones, not every one. The sample consists of about 69,000 clones, less than 95% of them appearing once. Sequenced: PBMCs. These TCRs come from a young woman in good health and CMV-seronegative.

The chain couples TRBV6-6 to TRBJ1-2; 8 bases agree with TRBD1. V dropped 0 bases and J dropped 7; count of bases not matched to a gene: 7. The V gene's germline CDR1 is MNHNY and CDR2 SVGAGI (reference sequence). The CDR3 is made up of 15 amino acids. This CDR3 reads CASSYSQGAGGGYTF. CDR3 DNA: TGTGCCAGCAGTTACTCGCAGGGGGCGGGCGGTGGCTACACCTTC.

The V and J genes are TRBV11-2 and TRBJ1-2; perhaps TRBD1 as D (5 bases). This CDR3 is 18 amino acids long. V was clipped by 6 bases and J by 0 bases, with 23 bases between them. CDR1 is SGHAT, CDR2 FQNNGV, per germline. For the CDR3, the DNA is TGTGCCAGCAGAAGTAGAGGACAATCCGGGGGAGCTAACTATGGCTACACCTTC. As protein: CASRSRGQSGGANYGYTF.

The V gene is TRBV9, the J gene TRBJ2-1; D is perhaps TRBD2 (6 bases). Germline lookup yields CDR1 SGDLS and CDR2 YYNGEE. V was pared by 1 base and J by 7 bases, with 15 bases between. The CDR3 is made up of 15 amino acids. This chain's CDR3 is CASSVTGGGTNEQFF. Written as DNA, the CDR3 is TGTGCCAGCAGCGTAACCGGTGGGGGGACGAATGAGCAGTTCTTC.

The chain is built from TRBV10-3 and TRBJ1-2; D perhaps matches TRBD1 (5 bases). CDR1 and CDR2 from the germline V gene are ENHRY and SYGVKD. This CDR3 has 13 residues. Trimming left V 4 bases short and J 4 bases short, with 10 bases between. The CDR3 region has the DNA TGTGCCATCAGTGCGGGGGGTGGCTATGGCTACACCTTC. As protein: CAISAGGGYGYTF.

The chain joins TRBV27 to TRBJ2-7, with D possibly TRBD2 on 5 matching bases. Germline lookup yields CDR1 MNHEY and CDR2 SMNVEV (reference sequence). Trimming pared 0 bases from V and 6 bases from J, leaving 9 bases between. The CDR3 consists of 13 residues. The chain's CDR3 is CASSLSYGVEQYF. The CDR3 nucleotides read TGTGCCAGCAGTTTATCATACGGGGTCGAGCAGTACTTC.

This chain connects TRBV5-6 to TRBJ2-3, with 10 bases lining up with TRBD2. From germline, CDR1 is SGHDT and CDR2 YYEEEE. The CDR3 totals 16 residues. The V and J ends lost 1 base and 4 bases, in that order; junction bases with no gene match: 6. This CDR3 reads CASSLLLAGDSDTQYF. The DNA of the CDR3 is TGTGCCAGCAGCTTGTTGCTAGCGGGAGATTCAGATACGCAGTATTTT. The whole variable domain, remainder taken from reference TRBV5-6 and TRBJ2-3, is DAGVTQSPTHLIKTRGQQVTLRCSPKSGHDTVSWYQQALGQGPQFIFQYYEEEERQRGNFPDRFSGHQFPNYSSELNVNALLLGDSALYLCASSLLLAGDSDTQYFGPGTRLTVL.

This clone was seen only once. This sequence joins TRBV18 and TRBJ2-7; 10 bases match TRBD1. In germline, CDR1 is KGHSH, CDR2 LQKENI. The length of the CDR3 is 13 residues. The junction had 2 bases not matched to a gene; V was cut back by 3 bases and J by 6 bases. CDR3 loop: CASSPGQGFEQYF. The CDR3 DNA is TGTGCCAGCTCACCGGGACAGGGGTTCGAGCAGTACTTC.

J is TRBJ1-1 and V is TRBV4-3; a weak D match, TRBD1 (5 bases). Trimming pared 1 base from V and 0 bases from J, leaving 9 bases between. Germline assignment: CDR1 LGHNA and CDR2 YSLEER. There are 15 residues in the CDR3. DNA for the CDR3: TGCGCCAGCAGCCAAGGCAGGGCGGTGAACACTGAAGCTTTCTTT. It encodes CASSQGRAVNTEAFF.

V is TRBV6-6 and J is TRBJ2-3; 11 bases line up with TRBD2. J was trimmed by 5 bases and V by 9 bases; bases with no gene match: 4. The germline gives CDR1 MNHNY, CDR2 SVGAGI (reference sequence). This CDR3 contains 13 residues. CDR3 DNA sequence: TGTGCCAGTAGCGGGGGGGCCGGAGATACGCAGTATTTT. This codes for CASSGGAGDTQYF.

This chain joins TRBV2 and TRBJ2-4; TRBD1 agrees at 8 bases. This CDR3 is 14 amino acids long. V shed 6 bases, J shed 6 bases, and the junction held 7 bases outside the gene matches. Germline CDR1 is SNHLY and CDR2 is FYNNEI. The CDR3 loop reads CASRPDRDRNIQYF. As DNA, the CDR3 is TGTGCCAGCAGACCGGACAGGGATCGAAACATTCAGTACTTC.

The chain is built from TRBV25-1 and TRBJ1-1, with D maybe TRBD1 (6 bases). V was clipped by 7 bases and J by 0 bases, with 15 bases between them. Germline V CDR1 and CDR2: MGHDK, SYGVNS. The CDR3 runs to 15 residues. CDR3 in DNA: TGTGCCAGCAATGATCGGGACAATATGAACACTGAAGCTTTCTTT. This sequence encodes CASNDRDNMNTEAFF. Full variable domain (outside the CDR3, taken from reference TRBV25-1 and TRBJ1-1): EADIYQTPRYLVIGTGKKITLECSQTMGHDKMYWYQQDPGMELHLIHYSYGVNSTEKGDLSSESTVSRIRTEHFPLTLESARPSHTSQYLCASNDRDNMNTEAFFGQGTRLTVV.

This sequence joins TRBV28 and TRBJ2-7; D is possibly TRBD1 (6 bases). Germline V gives CDR1 MDHEN, CDR2 SYDVKM. This CDR3 spans 13 amino acids. V was shortened by 3 bases and J by 2 bases, with 8 bases between the two germline ends. CDR3 nucleotide sequence: TGTGCCAGCAGTTTGGGGGCGGCCTACGAGCAGTACTTC. This encodes CASSLGAAYEQYF. The full variable domain, its missing parts supplied by reference TRBV28 and TRBJ2-7, is DVKVTQSSRYLVKRTGEKVFLECVQDMDHENMFWYRQDPGLGLRLIYFSYDVKMKEKGDIPEGYSVSREKKERFSLILESASTNQTSMYLCASSLGAAYEQYFGPGTRLTVT.

V usage is TRBV6-1 and J usage is TRBJ1-5; 7 bases align to TRBD1. The CDR3 extends over 15 amino acids. The junction had 5 bases not matched to a gene; V was cut back by 6 bases and J by 0 bases. The V gene's germline CDR1 is MNHNS and CDR2 SASEGT. This chain's CDR3 is CASRGDSYSNQPQHF. The CDR3 region has the DNA TGTGCCAGCAGGGGGGACAGCTATAGCAATCAGCCCCAGCATTTT.

CDR3 region: CASSIGGTGANVLTF. The DNA for the CDR3 is TGTGCCAGTAGTATCGGGGGGACTGGGGCCAACGTCCTGACTTTC. This chain uses TRBV19 with TRBJ2-6, with 7 bases that match TRBD2. This CDR3 has 15 residues. Germline V gene data show CDR1 as LNHDA and CDR2 as SQIVND (reference sequence). The junction had 1 base not matched to a gene; V was cut back by 3 bases and J by 2 bases.

The V call is TRBV6-5, the J call TRBJ2-5; tentative D call: TRBD2 (5 bases). The CDR3 spans 15 residues. The germline CDR1 and CDR2 sequences are MNHEY and SVGAGI. The V end lost 3 bases, the J end lost 5 bases, and 16 bases lay between the germline ends. CDR3 nucleotides: TGTGCCAGCAGTTATATCGGGGAAGGCGGTGAGACCCAGTACTTC. Protein product: CASSYIGEGGETQYF.

The V gene is TRBV7-9, the J gene TRBJ1-3; the match to TRBD1 covers 8 bases. Germline-derived CDR1 and CDR2 are SEHNR and FQNEAQ (reference sequence). This CDR3 spans 17 amino acids. Trimming took 5 bases from V and 0 from J; bases not matched to a gene: 9. This CDR3 is CASSPPTGDHSGNTIYF. The CDR3 DNA reads TGTGCCAGCAGCCCCCCGACAGGGGATCACTCTGGAAACACCATATATTTT.

The chain employs TRBV30 and TRBJ2-5; a possible D gene is TRBD2 (5 bases). Germline assignment: CDR1 GTSNPN and CDR2 SVGIG (reference sequence). Trimming pared 0 bases from V and 5 bases from J, leaving 10 bases between. The CDR3 spans 13 residues. CDR3 bases: TGTGCCTGGAGTGTAGGAGGTTGGGAGACCCAGTACTTC. Translating it yields CAWSVGGWETQYF.

The rearrangement uses TRBV9 and TRBJ2-1; D might be TRBD2 (6 bases). Germline CDR1 SGDLS, CDR2 YYNGEE. The CDR3 loop spans 12 amino acids. V lost 4 bases, J lost 8 bases, and 10 bases lay in between. The CDR3 is CASSPGGYEQFF. The CDR3 nucleotides read TGTGCCAGCAGCCCCGGGGGTTATGAGCAGTTCTTC.

The V gene is TRBV23-1, the J gene TRBJ1-1; tentatively, D is TRBD1 (5 bases). TRBV23-1 is placed among ORFs of uncertain function. The CDR3 extends over 16 amino acids. V lost 2 bases to trimming and J lost 2 bases, with 15 bases between them. Here the CDR3 DNA reads TGCGCCAGCAGTCAAATCGTTCGGACACTAAACACTGAAGCTTTCTTT. Translating it yields CASSQIVRTLNTEAFF.

DNA for the CDR3: TGTGCCAGCAAGGCTAGCGGGAGTCCCTACGAGCAGTACTTC. Translated: CASKASGSPYEQYF. The V call is TRBV6-6, the J call TRBJ2-7, with 10 bases lining up with TRBD2. J was trimmed by 2 bases and V by 7 bases; bases with no gene match: 5. Per the germline V gene, CDR1 is MNHNY and CDR2 is SVGAGI (reference sequence). The CDR3 consists of 14 residues.

The chain carries TRBV6-4 and TRBJ2-1, with a tentative D call TRBD1 (7 bases). The CDR3 runs to 15 residues. Germline values: CDR1 MRHNA, CDR2 SNTAGT. V was trimmed by 0 bases and J by 7 bases, leaving 13 bases between them. CDR3 sequence reads: CASSDSEGAGNEQFF. As DNA, the CDR3 is TGTGCCAGCAGTGACTCGGAGGGGGCGGGTAATGAGCAGTTCTTC.

CDR3 sequence (DNA): TGTGCCAGCAGTGAGGGACAGGGATTCTACGAGCAGTACTTC. Protein sequence: CASSEGQGFYEQYF. The gene calls are TRBV2 and TRBJ2-7; 9 bases are shared with TRBD1. J gave up 3 bases and V 3 bases, and 3 bases lay outside the gene matches. The CDR3 is made up of 14 amino acids. Germline loops: CDR1 SNHLY, CDR2 FYNNEI.

The gene calls are TRBV5-6 and TRBJ2-7, with D perhaps matching TRBD2 (5 bases). Trimming stripped 5 bases from V and 11 bases from J, with 23 bases between. The CDR3 extends over 14 amino acids. Germline V gene sequence: CDR1 SGHDT, CDR2 YYEEEE. The CDR3 nucleotides read TGTGCCAGCAGAGCCAAAGGACGGACCCCGAGGGAGTACTTC. Translated, it gives CASRAKGRTPREYF. Looking up the rest from reference TRBV5-6 and TRBJ2-7 gives the full variable domain: DAGVTQSPTHLIKTRGQQVTLRCSPKSGHDTVSWYQQALGQGPQFIFQYYEEEERQRGNFPDRFSGHQFPNYSSELNVNALLLGDSALYLCASRAKGRTPREYFGPGTRLTVT.

In its sample, this clone was seen once. The chain couples TRBV5-1 to TRBJ2-5; tentatively, D is TRBD2 (5 bases). Germline CDR1 reads SGHRS; CDR2 reads YFSETQ. This CDR3 region has 14 residues. V was clipped by 1 base and J by 1 base, with 8 bases between them. CDR3 nucleotide sequence: TGCGCCAGCAGCTTGCCGGCGGGCCAAGAGACCCAGTACTTC. It yields the protein CASSLPAGQETQYF.

In DNA form, the CDR3 reads TGTGCCAGCAGTTTGGCACAGGGGGCGATTGGCGAGCAGTACTTC. Its translation: CASSLAQGAIGEQYF. The V and J genes are TRBV27 and TRBJ2-7, with TRBD1 matching 9 bases. This CDR3 region has 15 residues. Germline V gene data show CDR1 as MNHEY and CDR2 as SMNVEV (reference sequence). Germline trimming cut 3 bases from V and 6 bases from J; bases unmatched to any gene: 9.